These 20 T cell receptor beta chains share one sample of origin, sequenced in a study of blood T cell repertoires in COVID-19. Assay: immunoSEQ multiplex PCR; the TCRdb copy retains only in-frame clones and omits some. The table has 200,000 or so clones, just under 85% seen once. Sequencing used PBMCs or T cells enriched from blood (not recorded which). These receptors were taken from a woman in her forties with acute COVID-19.

The rearrangement uses TRBV19 and TRBJ1-1; D is possibly TRBD1 (6 bases). CDR1 is LNHDA, CDR2 SQIVND, per germline (reference sequence). The CDR3 consists of 13 residues. Trimming took 2 bases from V and 3 from J, leaving 7 bases between them. The CDR3: CASSIKGDTEAFF. CDR3 sequence (DNA): TGTGCCAGTAGTATAAAGGGGGACACTGAAGCTTTCTTT.

This clone was seen a few times. V is TRBV19 and J is TRBJ1-5, with D perhaps matching TRBD1 (6 bases). CDR3 length: 16 residues. CDR1 LNHDA and CDR2 SQIVND come from the germline V gene (reference sequence). The ends were cut back, 3 bases at V and 3 bases at J, with 15 bases in the middle. The CDR3 DNA sequence: TGTGCCAGTAGTATGGGCCGACAGGTTTTCAATCAGCCCCAGCATTTT. Protein: CASSMGRQVFNQPQHF.

The V call is TRBV6-6, the J call TRBJ1-1; no definite D call. The CDR3 runs to 15 residues. Trimming pared 6 bases from V and 1 base from J, leaving 15 bases between. Germline CDR1 and CDR2: MNHNY and SVGAGI (reference sequence). For the CDR3, the DNA is TGTGCCAGCAGATCCGTTGTGGGGAGGAACACTGAAGCTTTCTTT. It is translated as CASRSVVGRNTEAFF.

This clone was detected many times. The CDR3 DNA follows: TGTGCCAGCAACCTTCCAGGGGGTGGAAACACCATATATTTT. Translating it yields CASNLPGGGNTIYF. The V call is TRBV7-2, the J call TRBJ1-3, with 7 bases fitting TRBD1. V shed 7 bases and J 3 bases; nucleotides not matched to a gene: 6. Germline V gene sequence: CDR1 SGHTA, CDR2 FQGNSA. This CDR3 has 14 residues.

This clone was seen a handful of times. This rearrangement joins TRBV9 to TRBJ1-5; D possibly corresponds to TRBD1 (6 bases). Germline CDR1 and CDR2: SGDLS and YYNGEE. Trimming cost V 6 bases and J 9 bases, with 16 bases left between them. The length of the CDR3 is 13 residues. The CDR3 here is CASTIQGGGPQHF. In nucleotides, the CDR3 is TGTGCCAGCACCATACAGGGCGGGGGGCCCCAGCATTTT.

The chain links TRBV27 to TRBJ1-1; no clear D. V lost 5 bases, J lost 5 bases, and 15 bases lay in between. The V gene's germline CDR1 is MNHEY and CDR2 SMNVEV (reference sequence). The CDR3 spans 14 residues. The CDR3 DNA is TGTGCCAGCAGTCCGTCGGCAGGTGTTACTGAAGCTTTCTTT. Translating gives CASSPSAGVTEAFF.

This clone was seen ten or more times. The gene calls are TRBV7-9 and TRBJ1-1, with D maybe TRBD1 (5 bases). From germline, CDR1 is SEHNR and CDR2 FQNEAQ (reference sequence). This CDR3 is built from 16 residues. The ends were cut back, 5 bases at V and 2 bases at J, with 18 bases in the middle. The CDR3 region has the DNA TGTGCCAGCAGCCGCAGCCAGGGATTTATTAACACTGAAGCTTTCTTT. Amino acids: CASSRSQGFINTEAFF.

This chain uses TRBV5-1 with TRBJ1-4; 8 bases match TRBD1. The CDR3 extends over 16 amino acids. V was pared by 4 bases and J by 2 bases, with 7 bases of the junction left unmatched. Per the germline V gene, CDR1 is SGHRS and CDR2 is YFSETQ. CDR3: CASSTTGGSTNEKLFF. The CDR3 coding sequence is TGCGCCAGCAGCACCACAGGGGGGTCGACTAATGAAAAACTGTTTTTT.

V is TRBV7-2 and J is TRBJ2-7; TRBD2 matches 9 bases. J gave up 3 bases and V 5 bases, and 8 bases lay outside the gene matches. Germline V CDR1 and CDR2: SGHTA, FQGNSA. The CDR3 length is 15 residues. Here the CDR3 reads CASSPTSGPGYEQYF. CDR3 bases: TGTGCCAGCAGCCCCACTAGCGGGCCCGGCTACGAGCAGTACTTC.

The CDR3 nucleotides are TGTGCCAGCAGCGCGGACTATAATTCACCCCTCCACTTT. Its translation is CASSADYNSPLHF. The chain couples TRBV7-2 to TRBJ1-6; no clear D. Looked up from germline, CDR1 is SGHTA and CDR2 is FQGNSA. V was shortened by 5 bases and J by 3 bases, with 5 bases between the two germline ends. The CDR3 extends over 13 amino acids.

The chain has TRBV7-9 and TRBJ2-3; no reliable D call. Germline V gives CDR1 SEHNR, CDR2 FQNEAQ (reference sequence). V was shortened by 3 bases and J by 3 bases, with 22 bases between the two germline ends. This CDR3 has 18 amino acids. In nucleotides, the CDR3 is TGTGCCAGCAGCTTTGTCCATGGAGACGGGTCACGGACAGATACGCAGTATTTT. As protein: CASSFVHGDGSRTDTQYF.

The CDR3 reads CASSPVGEREGHRQETQYF. The CDR3 DNA is TGTGCCAGCAGCCCAGTCGGCGAGCGGGAGGGCCACCGACAAGAGACCCAGTACTTC. The J gene is TRBJ2-5, the V gene TRBV3-1 (or the pseudogene TRBV3-2); TRBD2 agrees at 10 bases. Germline CDR1 and CDR2: LGHDT and YNNKEL (reference sequence). The V gene end was trimmed by 4 bases and the J gene end by 2 bases; junction bases not matched to a gene: 16. CDR3 size: 19 residues.

The chain links TRBV7-2 to TRBJ1-5, with a tentative D call TRBD1 (5 bases). The germline CDR1 and CDR2 sequences are SGHTA and FQGNSA. V dropped 2 bases and J dropped 7 bases, with 21 bases sitting between them. CDR3 length equals 17 residues. The CDR3 is CASSLRGGGGTTQPQHF. CDR3 sequence (DNA): TGTGCCAGCAGCTTAAGGGGCGGGGGGGGTACCACCCAGCCCCAGCATTTT. Combining the CDR3 with reference TRBV7-2 and TRBJ1-5 gives the whole variable domain GAGVSQSPSNKVTEKGKDVELRCDPISGHTALYWYRQSLGQGLEFLIYFQGNSAPDKSGLPSDRFSAERTGGSVSTLTIQRTQQEDSAVYLCASSLRGGGGTTQPQHFGDGTRLSIL.

The CDR3 DNA is TGTGCCAGCAGTCCTGCGGGCGGGGAGCTGTTTTTT. Translated, it gives CASSPAGGELFF. The chain recombines TRBV7-9 with TRBJ2-2, with D possibly TRBD2 on 5 matching bases. V lost 6 bases and J 7 bases, leaving 9 bases between the germline ends. Germline V gene data show CDR1 as SEHNR and CDR2 as FQNEAQ (reference sequence). This CDR3 has 12 amino acids.

The V gene is TRBV28, the J gene TRBJ2-1; weak D call: TRBD2 (6 bases). Germline assignment: CDR1 MDHEN and CDR2 SYDVKM. This CDR3 is 14 amino acids long. Trimming stripped 6 bases from V and 2 bases from J, with 11 bases between. The CDR3 nucleotides read TGTGCCAGCAGGGGGCGGGGCCCCTACAATGAGCAGTTCTTC. Protein: CASRGRGPYNEQFF. Looking up the rest from reference TRBV28 and TRBJ2-1 gives the full variable domain: DVKVTQSSRYLVKRTGEKVFLECVQDMDHENMFWYRQDPGLGLRLIYFSYDVKMKEKGDIPEGYSVSREKKERFSLILESASTNQTSMYLCASRGRGPYNEQFFGPGTRLTVL.

With regard to this clone: Other DNA sequences from this sample encode an identical CDR3 as well. The chain carries TRBV27 and TRBJ2-7, with D unclear. V was trimmed by 0 bases and J by 4 bases, leaving 7 bases between them. CDR1 is MNHEY, CDR2 SMNVEV, per germline (reference sequence). The CDR3 spans 13 residues. The CDR3 sequence: CASSLSTGYEQYF. DNA for the CDR3: TGTGCCAGCAGTTTATCGACGGGTTACGAGCAGTACTTC.

The rearrangement joins TRBV5-4 to TRBJ1-2; 8 bases are a match to TRBD1. Germline-derived CDR1 and CDR2 are SGHNT and YYREEE (reference sequence). Trimming cost V 5 bases and J 3 bases; bases outside gene matches: 9. The CDR3 loop spans 15 amino acids. For the CDR3, the DNA is TGTGCCAGCAGTTATGCGGGACAGGAAGACTATGGCTACACCTTC. This codes for CASSYAGQEDYGYTF.

The CDR3 sequence is CASSLGTKRSSGNTIYF. The CDR3 bases are TGTGCCAGCAGCCTAGGGACAAAAAGGAGCTCTGGAAACACCATATATTTT. The chain recombines TRBV9 with TRBJ1-3, with D tentatively TRBD1 (6 bases). Between the trimmed V and J ends, which lost 4 bases and 0 bases, there was a span of 17 bases. Germline V gene sequence: CDR1 SGDLS, CDR2 YYNGEE. The CDR3 runs to 17 residues.

J is TRBJ1-1 and V is TRBV5-1, with a possible D match to TRBD1 (5 bases). This CDR3 comprises 13 residues. CDR1 and CDR2 (germline): SGHRS, YFSETQ. The ends were cut back, 6 bases at V and 5 bases at J, with 14 bases in the middle. The CDR3 sequence is CASMAAGRTEAFF. The CDR3 coding sequence is TGCGCCAGCATGGCGGCAGGGAGGACTGAAGCTTTCTTT.

This clone was found once. V usage is TRBV7-9 and J usage is TRBJ2-2; TRBD1 aligns across 9 bases. J lost 4 bases, V lost 9 bases, and 9 bases had no gene match. This CDR3 spans 15 amino acids. Germline values: CDR1 SEHNR, CDR2 FQNEAQ (reference sequence). The CDR3 reads CARDRGRSSTGELFF. The CDR3 DNA reads TGTGCCAGGGACAGGGGACGTTCGAGCACCGGGGAGCTGTTTTTT.